The source of this T cell receptor (beta chain) is a study of neoadjuvant anti-PD-1 for oral cavity cancer. Study as a whole: Patients without progression received a fourth nivolumab dose around day 43, then surgical resection on days 50-56.

Generated by immunoSEQ multiplex PCR, the TCRdb table keeps only in-frame clones and is missing some. The sample consists of fewer than 25,000 clones, over 35% of them appearing once. Sample time point: after neoadjuvant nivolumab, at surgical resection. Germline CDR1 reads MDHEN; CDR2 reads SYDVKM. This CDR3 is built from 16 residues. Between the trimmed V and J ends, which lost 3 bases and 0 bases, there was a span of 12 bases. The receptor comes from a person aged 40-85 years with oral cavity squamous cell carcinoma. The chain couples TRBV28 to TRBJ1-5; weak D call: TRBD1 (5 bases). The sample consisted of tumor tissue, taken after nivolumab (anti-PD-1) treatment. The CDR3 DNA is TGTGCCAGCAGTTTTCCTGGGACGCATAGCAATCAGCCCCAGCATTTT. Protein sequence: CASSFPGTHSNQPQHF. Complete variable domain (other parts from reference TRBV28 and TRBJ1-5): DVKVTQSSRYLVKRTGEKVFLECVQDMDHENMFWYRQDPGLGLRLIYFSYDVKMKEKGDIPEGYSVSREKKERFSLILESASTNQTSMYLCASSFPGTHSNQPQHFGDGTRLSIL.